The 32 T cell receptor beta chains below all came from one sample that was sequenced in a study of Ad26.COV2.S vaccination and SARS-CoV-2 variants (dated by TCRdb to 2020 to 2022). This specimen's treatment or condition label, per the study, means: approximately 18 received Ad26.COV2.S at low or high dose, single or two shots; 5 received placebo; per-sample allocation not given. For vaccine and placebo recipients, the sequenced repertoires came from samples collected on day 63 after the first injection. Library prep was done by the immunoSEQ multiplex PCR assay. Here the immuneACCESS table is served through TCRdb, limited to in-frame sequences with V and J called. Missing clones are a known gap in these copies; in checked studies unresolved V genes cover under half, and the rest lacks a known reason. This sample is represented by about 460,000 clones; 80% to 90% of them were singletons. The top ten clonotypes cover under 2% of the sample.

The sequenced sample was peripheral blood, obtained in a trial of Ad26.COV2.S vaccine versus placebo. The receptors were gathered from a person aged 18-60 years who received the Ad26.COV2.S COVID-19 vaccine or a placebo.

The V and J genes are TRBV10-3 and TRBJ2-1, with 11 bases that match TRBD2. V lost 6 bases to trimming and J lost 9 bases; unmatched junction nucleotides: 13. The CDR3 covers 16 residues. The germline CDR1 and CDR2 sequences are ENHRY and SYGVKD. The CDR3 DNA is TGTGCCATCAGCGATGGCCTAGCGGGGGGACTGGGTGAGCAGTTCTTC. This codes for CAISDGLAGGLGEQFF.

The chain carries TRBV28 and TRBJ2-2, with D possibly being TRBD2 (5 bases). Germline V gene data show CDR1 as MDHEN and CDR2 as SYDVKM. V was clipped by 4 bases and J by 5 bases, with 5 bases between them. This CDR3 is 12 amino acids long. Here the CDR3 reads CASSSGTGELFF. Written as DNA, the CDR3 is TGTGCCAGCAGTTCGGGAACCGGGGAGCTGTTTTTT. The variable domain in full, completed from reference TRBV28 and TRBJ2-2, reads DVKVTQSSRYLVKRTGEKVFLECVQDMDHENMFWYRQDPGLGLRLIYFSYDVKMKEKGDIPEGYSVSREKKERFSLILESASTNQTSMYLCASSSGTGELFFGEGSRLTVL.

This clone was counted only a few times. The CDR3 DNA follows: TGTGCCAGCAGTTACAGGGGACAGGGTTACGAGCAGTACTTC. Amino acids: CASSYRGQGYEQYF. This chain uses TRBV6-5 with TRBJ2-7, with 9 bases that match TRBD1. This CDR3 contains 14 residues. Germline V gene sequence: CDR1 MNHEY, CDR2 SVGAGI. Trimming cost V 2 bases and J 4 bases; bases outside gene matches: 3.

The CDR3 is CASSHGAKNYEQYF. In nucleotides, the CDR3 is TGCGCCAGCAGCCATGGGGCCAAGAATTACGAGCAGTACTTC. This chain uses TRBV4-3 with TRBJ2-7, with D possibly being TRBD1 (5 bases). Per the germline V gene, CDR1 is LGHNA and CDR2 is YSLEER. Trimming took off 3 bases at V and 4 bases at J, with 13 bases between the two ends. The CDR3 is 14 residues long.

V gene TRBV6-2 or TRBV6-3 combines with J gene TRBJ1-2, with a tentative D call TRBD1 (5 bases). V shed 5 bases and J shed 4 bases, with 26 bases lying between them. Germline lookup yields CDR1 MNHEY and CDR2 SVGEGT. The CDR3 is 18 residues long. Here the CDR3 DNA reads TGTGCCAGCAGTGTACCCCCCAGGTGGGGCCTCAGACCCTATGGCTACACCTTC. It specifies CASSVPPRWGLRPYGYTF.

This clone was observed a single time. The chain employs TRBV10-2 and TRBJ2-1; D is undetermined. CDR1 is WSHSY, CDR2 SAAADI, per germline. Trimming pared 0 bases from V and 10 bases from J, leaving 7 bases between. This CDR3 has 12 residues. CDR3 amino acids: CASSESIREQFF. The CDR3 nucleotides read TGCGCCAGCAGTGAGTCGATTCGGGAGCAGTTCTTC.

The V call is TRBV19, the J call TRBJ1-1; the match to TRBD1 covers 8 bases. After removal of 2 bases from V and 3 bases from J, the junction contained 5 bases not matched to a gene. Germline V gene lookup returns CDR1 LNHDA and CDR2 SQIVND (reference sequence). CDR3 length: 15 amino acids. The CDR3 nucleotides read TGTGCCAGTAGTATAAGGCAGGGGGCCCACACTGAAGCTTTCTTT. Protein sequence: CASSIRQGAHTEAFF.

This chain joins TRBV2 and TRBJ1-2; D not certain. From germline, CDR1 is SNHLY and CDR2 FYNNEI. The length of the CDR3 is 15 residues. With 1 base removed from V and 4 bases from J, the gap between germline ends came to 13 bases. The CDR3 loop is CASSEDLRYGYGYTF. CDR3 bases: TGTGCCAGCAGTGAAGACCTGCGATACGGCTATGGCTACACCTTC.

V and J are TRBV11-2 and TRBJ1-2; D is unresolved. Germline CDR1 is SGHAT and CDR2 is FQNNGV. Trimming took off 5 bases at V and 1 base at J, with 14 bases between the two ends. This CDR3 is built from 15 residues. In DNA, the CDR3 is TGTGCCAGCAGCGGCGAGGGCGCTTATAACTATGGCTACACCTTC. This gives the protein CASSGEGAYNYGYTF.

V gene TRBV30 combines with J gene TRBJ1-4; 9 bases agree with TRBD1. Germline-derived CDR1 and CDR2 are GTSNPN and SVGIG (reference sequence). The CDR3 is 14 residues long. The trim removed 0 bases at V and 10 bases at J, leaving 6 bases unmatched. The CDR3 DNA sequence: TGTGCCTGGAGTGTTGGACAGGGGAGGGGAAAACTGTTTTTT. Translated, it gives CAWSVGQGRGKLFF.

The CDR3 nucleotides are TGTGCCAGCAGCTGGAACGGGACTATATGGCCCCAGCATTTT. Protein sequence: CASSWNGTIWPQHF. The rearrangement joins TRBV7-3 to TRBJ1-5; the D gene is possibly TRBD1 (5 bases). The ends were cut back, 4 bases at V and 9 bases at J, with 16 bases in the middle. This CDR3 region has 14 residues. CDR1 SGHTA and CDR2 FQGTGA come from the germline V gene.

CDR3 sequence reads: CASSYLTSGRDEQYF. The CDR3 DNA follows: TGTGCCAGCAGTTACCTGACTAGCGGGAGAGACGAGCAGTACTTC. V usage is TRBV6-6 and J usage is TRBJ2-7, with 12 bases lining up with TRBD2. Germline CDR1 is MNHNY and CDR2 is SVGAGI (reference sequence). This CDR3 region has 15 residues. V dropped 2 bases and J dropped 5; count of bases not matched to a gene: 4.

This clone turned up a few times. The V call is TRBV29-1, the J call TRBJ1-1; D unclear. The CDR3 length is 11 residues. The germline gives CDR1 SQVTM, CDR2 ANQGSEA. V was cut by 5 bases and J by 5 bases, with 9 bases left in between. CDR3 in amino acids: CSVLRFTEAFF. CDR3 bases: TGCAGCGTTCTCCGGTTTACTGAAGCTTTCTTT. The entire variable domain, with the rest obtained from reference TRBV29-1 and TRBJ1-1, is as follows: SAVISQKPSRDICQRGTSLTIQCQVDSQVTMMFWYRQQPGQSLTLIATANQGSEATYESGFVIDKFPISRPNLTFSTLTVSNMSPEDSSIYLCSVLRFTEAFFGQGTRLTVV.

The chain couples TRBV7-9 to TRBJ2-7; no definite D call. With 3 bases removed from V and 4 bases from J, the gap between germline ends came to 10 bases. Germline CDR1 SEHNR, CDR2 FQNEAQ (reference sequence). CDR3 length equals 13 residues. The CDR3 sequence: CASSLPGGYEQYF. In nucleotides, the CDR3 is TGTGCCAGCAGCTTGCCCGGCGGATACGAGCAGTACTTC.

The chain links TRBV7-3 to TRBJ2-7; D may be TRBD1 (6 bases). Germline V gene lookup returns CDR1 SGHTA and CDR2 FQGTGA. The V and J ends lost 2 bases and 1 base respectively, with 18 bases between them. The length of the CDR3 is 17 residues. The CDR3 DNA is TGTGCCAGCAGCTTAGGACGGTTCAGGGGATCATCCTACGAGCAGTACTTC. It translates to CASSLGRFRGSSYEQYF. The variable domain in full, completed from reference TRBV7-3 and TRBJ2-7, reads GAGVSQTPSNKVTEKGKYVELRCDPISGHTALYWYRQSLGQGPEFLIYFQGTGAADDSGLPNDRFFAVRPEGSVSTLKIQRTERGDSAVYLCASSLGRFRGSSYEQYFGPGTRLTVT.

The chain links TRBV29-1 to TRBJ1-2; D perhaps matches TRBD1 (5 bases). The CDR3 runs to 15 residues. The V and J ends lost 6 bases and 0 bases respectively, with 17 bases between them. CDR1 is SQVTM and CDR2 is ANQGSEA in the germline V gene. The CDR3 region has the DNA TGCAGCGTGGCCGTTGGGACGTCAGCTAACTATGGCTACACCTTC. It is translated as CSVAVGTSANYGYTF.

The chain recombines TRBV27 with TRBJ2-1, with 13 bases aligning to TRBD2. The CDR3 contains 19 residues. Looked up from germline, CDR1 is MNHEY and CDR2 is SMNVEV (reference sequence). The V segment lost 5 bases and the J segment 0 bases; nucleotides outside the gene matches: 10. The CDR3 bases are TGTGCCAGCAGTCCCCGACTAGCGGGAGGCCCGAGCTCCTACAATGAGCAGTTCTTC. Encoded protein: CASSPRLAGGPSSYNEQFF.

The chain combines TRBV5-1 with TRBJ1-2; D is perhaps TRBD1 (6 bases). There are 13 residues in the CDR3. Trimming removed 4 bases from V and 7 bases from J, with 14 bases in between. Germline lookup yields CDR1 SGHRS and CDR2 YFSETQ. The CDR3 DNA reads TGCGCCAGCAGCCCGCCGACAGGTTTTGGCTACACCTTC. Its translation is CASSPPTGFGYTF.

V is TRBV7-3 and J is TRBJ1-1, with D unclear. CDR3 length: 18 amino acids. Germline V CDR1 and CDR2: SGHTA, FQGTGA. Trimming stripped 5 bases from V and 2 bases from J, with 24 bases between. CDR3: CASSQTSLHSAGNTEAFF. CDR3 nucleotides: TGTGCCAGCAGCCAAACCAGCCTCCACAGCGCCGGCAACACTGAAGCTTTCTTT.

This clone has just a few counts. This chain joins TRBV6-6 and TRBJ2-7; no clear D. This CDR3 region has 11 residues. V was clipped by 6 bases and J by 4 bases, with 7 bases between them. Per germline, CDR1 MNHNY and CDR2 SVGAGI (reference sequence). CDR3 region: CASSLYYEQYF. In DNA, the CDR3 is TGTGCCAGCAGCCTCTATTACGAGCAGTACTTC.

The chain combines TRBV28 with TRBJ2-4; D may match TRBD1 or TRBD2 (6 bases each). The ends were cut back, 3 bases at V and 7 bases at J, with 13 bases in the middle. The V gene's germline CDR1 is MDHEN and CDR2 SYDVKM. The CDR3 sequence is 14 residues long. The CDR3 DNA reads TGTGCCAGCAGTTTGCCGGGGGCATGGAACATTCAGTACTTC. Amino acid sequence: CASSLPGAWNIQYF.

The chain uses TRBV7-9 and TRBJ2-5, with D perhaps TRBD1 or TRBD2 (5 bases each). Germline V CDR1 and CDR2: SEHNR, FQNEAQ (reference sequence). This CDR3 comprises 16 residues. Trimming removed 0 bases from V and 4 bases from J, with 15 bases in between. CDR3 DNA sequence: TGTGCCAGCAGCTTAGCGGGCCAGGTGAGGGGAGAGACCCAGTACTTC. Translating it yields CASSLAGQVRGETQYF.

V and J are TRBV5-8 and TRBJ2-5, with 10 bases aligning to TRBD2. This CDR3 has 15 residues. From germline, CDR1 is SGHTS and CDR2 YDEGEE. V trimming: 1 base; J trimming: 5 bases; junction bases outside the gene matches: 5. The CDR3 DNA reads as TGTGCCAGCAGCTTGTTAGCGGGGGGCAGGGAGACCCAGTACTTC. It codes for CASSLLAGGRETQYF.

The J gene is TRBJ2-7, the V gene TRBV6-5; TRBD1 matches 7 bases. Losses at the gene ends were 2 bases for V and 4 bases for J; bases not matched to a gene: 8. The germline gives CDR1 MNHEY, CDR2 SVGAGI. The CDR3 length is 15 residues. In DNA, the CDR3 is TGTGCCAGCAGTTACCACAGGGGTTCTGGGTACGAGCAGTACTTC. This encodes CASSYHRGSGYEQYF.

This clone has just one count. At the DNA level, this CDR3 is encoded by other sequences in the same sample as well. The chain employs TRBV7-2 and TRBJ1-5; D possibly corresponds to TRBD1 (5 bases). This CDR3 has 13 residues. Germline loops: CDR1 SGHTA, CDR2 FQGNSA. V lost 1 base, J lost 7 bases, and 8 bases lay in between. The CDR3 DNA is TGTGCCAGCAGCTTAGGGGGCGGACAGCCCCAGCATTTT. Its protein product is CASSLGGGQPQHF.

The chain employs TRBV18 and TRBJ2-2, with D perhaps given as TRBD1 or TRBD2 (5 bases each). This CDR3 is built from 18 residues. Trimming removed 3 bases from V and 3 bases from J, with 20 bases in between. Germline lookup yields CDR1 KGHSH and CDR2 LQKENI. The CDR3 loop reads CASSPLGVAGDYTGELFF. The CDR3 DNA follows: TGTGCCAGCTCACCCCTGGGGGTGGCAGGAGACTACACCGGGGAGCTGTTTTTT.

The chain recombines TRBV12-3 or TRBV12-4 with TRBJ1-3; no firm D call. The germline V and J ends were trimmed by 7 bases and 7 bases, with 11 bases remaining between them. This CDR3 has 12 amino acids. CDR3 sequence (DNA): TGTGCCAGCACCCAGTGGAGGAACACCATATATTTT. Amino acid sequence: CASTQWRNTIYF.

CDR3 sequence: CASSSQQETQYF. CDR3 DNA sequence: TGTGCCAGCAGCTCTCAACAAGAGACCCAGTACTTC. The V and J genes are TRBV7-2 and TRBJ2-5; D remains unclear. The ends were cut back, 4 bases at V and 2 bases at J, with 5 bases in the middle. The CDR3 runs 12 residues. Germline V CDR1 and CDR2: SGHTA, FQGNSA.

This chain joins TRBV6-5 and TRBJ2-7, with D unclear. This CDR3 is 14 amino acids long. CDR1 MNHEY and CDR2 SVGAGI come from the germline V gene. Trimming pared 0 bases from V and 2 bases from J, leaving 8 bases between. This CDR3 is CASSYSPGAYEQYF. The CDR3 region has the DNA TGTGCCAGCAGTTACTCGCCAGGAGCCTACGAGCAGTACTTC.

The V call is TRBV11-2, the J call TRBJ2-5; D is possibly TRBD1 (6 bases). With 1 base removed from V and 2 bases from J, the gap between germline ends came to 8 bases. Germline CDR1 is SGHAT and CDR2 is FQNNGV. The CDR3 contains 14 residues. The CDR3 bases are TGTGCCAGCAGCTTAGGCCAGGGGCAAGAGACCCAGTACTTC. Translating gives CASSLGQGQETQYF.

V is TRBV28 and J is TRBJ2-2; 7 bases are shared with TRBD1. V was pared by 2 bases and J by 0 bases, with 3 bases of the junction left unmatched. The germline V gene has CDR1 MDHEN and CDR2 SYDVKM. This CDR3 comprises 16 residues. The CDR3 nucleotides read TGTGCCAGCAGTTTAAGGGGACAGCCGAACACCGGGGAGCTGTTTTTT. Its protein product is CASSLRGQPNTGELFF.

The chain joins TRBV25-1 to TRBJ2-1, with 14 bases matching TRBD2. V was pared by 4 bases and J by 10 bases, with 12 bases of the junction left unmatched. The CDR3 loop spans 17 amino acids. Per germline, CDR1 MGHDK and CDR2 SYGVNS. CDR3 residues: CASSAGGLAGVEEEQFF. In nucleotides, the CDR3 is TGTGCCAGCAGTGCTGGGGGACTAGCGGGGGTGGAAGAAGAGCAGTTCTTC.